This T cell receptor beta chain was captured in a study of T-cell reconstitution after alpha-beta-depleted transplantation in children. Germline CDR1 reads SGHRS; CDR2 reads YFSETQ. The CDR3 runs to 16 residues. The V end was cut by 2 bases, the J end by 3 bases, with 18 bases between. Unique molecular identifiers were incorporated during preparation of the TCRbeta library. TCRdb independently ran MiXCR on the PCR reads; one entry per CDR3 protein. The data contain about half a million distinct CDR3 sequences, about an eighth of them singletons. This clonotype has ten or more counts. The genes are TRBV5-1 and TRBJ2-7; D ambiguous. Sample: PBMCs from the stem cell graft donor, taken from the stem cell graft. The TCR was taken from a human donor who donated a stem cell graft to a child with combined immunodeficiency. The DNA of the CDR3 is TGCGCCAGCAGCTTAGTTTACGTTCGGGCGGACTACGAGCAGTACTTC. Residues: CASSLVYVRADYEQYF.